This T cell receptor (beta chain) was sequenced for a study of T cell repertoires in cytomegalovirus infection. Background on the study: CMV infection plus the matching HLA type was flagged by public TCR beta signatures. Study conclusions and caveats: Dominating the ex vivo response were HLA-C-restricted CMV-specific TCR beta clonotypes. Summed public TCR beta family frequency identified CMV carriers bearing the relevant HLA.

TCRdb independently ran MiXCR on the reads; one entry per CDR3 protein. Of 570,000 or so distinct CDR3 sequences listed, just under 40% are singletons. On this clonotype: What it binds is not known.

This CDR3 has 15 amino acids. V shed 5 bases and J 7 bases; nucleotides not matched to a gene: 10. The germline V gene encodes CDR1 LNHDA and CDR2 SQIVND (reference sequence). This chain joins TRBV19 and TRBJ1-2, with 10 bases aligning to TRBD1. The input for sequencing was cultured PBMCs, taken from culture after CMV antigen stimulation. This sequence was found in a human donor in good health (CMV status not recorded). Some clones in this sample may be carry-over from other donors' samples. CDR3 in DNA: TGTGCCAGTAGTGCCCGGGACAGGGGACACAGTGGCTACACCTTC. Protein sequence: CASSARDRGHSGYTF.